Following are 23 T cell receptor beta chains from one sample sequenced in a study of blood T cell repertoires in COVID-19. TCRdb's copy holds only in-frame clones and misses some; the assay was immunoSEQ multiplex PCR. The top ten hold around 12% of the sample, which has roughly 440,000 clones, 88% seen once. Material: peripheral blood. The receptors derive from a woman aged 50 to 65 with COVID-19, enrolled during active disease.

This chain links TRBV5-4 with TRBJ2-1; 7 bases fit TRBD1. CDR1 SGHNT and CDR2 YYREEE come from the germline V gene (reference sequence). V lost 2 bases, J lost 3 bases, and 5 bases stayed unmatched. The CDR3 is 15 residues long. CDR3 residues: CASSLDRAFYNEQFF. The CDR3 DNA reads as TGTGCCAGCAGCTTAGACAGGGCTTTCTACAATGAGCAGTTCTTC.

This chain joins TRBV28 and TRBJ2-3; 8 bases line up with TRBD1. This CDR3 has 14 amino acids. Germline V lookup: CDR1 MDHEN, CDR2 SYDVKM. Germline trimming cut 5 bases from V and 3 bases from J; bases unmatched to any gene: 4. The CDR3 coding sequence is TGTGCCAGCAGTCGGACAGGGAGAACAGATACGCAGTATTTT. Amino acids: CASSRTGRTDTQYF.

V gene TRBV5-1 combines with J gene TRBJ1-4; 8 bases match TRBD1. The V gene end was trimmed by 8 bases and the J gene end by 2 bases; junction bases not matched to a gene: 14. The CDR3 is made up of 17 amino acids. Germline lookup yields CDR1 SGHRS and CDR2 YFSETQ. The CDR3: CASSNPGGIATNEKLFF. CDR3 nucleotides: TGCGCCAGTTCAAACCCAGGGGGCATTGCGACTAATGAAAAACTGTTTTTT.

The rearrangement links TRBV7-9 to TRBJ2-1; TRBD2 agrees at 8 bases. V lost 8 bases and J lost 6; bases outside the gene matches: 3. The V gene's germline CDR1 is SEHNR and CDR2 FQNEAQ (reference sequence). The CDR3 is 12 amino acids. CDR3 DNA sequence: TGTGCCAGCGCGGGGGGCCCCAATGAGCAGTTCTTC. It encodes CASAGGPNEQFF.

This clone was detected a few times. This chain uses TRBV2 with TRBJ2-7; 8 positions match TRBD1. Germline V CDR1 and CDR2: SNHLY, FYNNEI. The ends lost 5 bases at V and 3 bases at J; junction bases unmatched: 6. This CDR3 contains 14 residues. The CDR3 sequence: CASSPRDRFYEQYF. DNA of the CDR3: TGTGCCAGCAGTCCCCGGGACAGGTTCTACGAGCAGTACTTC. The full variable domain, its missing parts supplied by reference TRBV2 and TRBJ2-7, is EPEVTQTPSHQVTQMGQEVILRCVPISNHLYFYWYRQILGQKVEFLVSFYNNEISEKSEIFDDQFSVERPDGSNFTLKIRSTKLEDSAMYFCASSPRDRFYEQYFGPGTRLTVT.

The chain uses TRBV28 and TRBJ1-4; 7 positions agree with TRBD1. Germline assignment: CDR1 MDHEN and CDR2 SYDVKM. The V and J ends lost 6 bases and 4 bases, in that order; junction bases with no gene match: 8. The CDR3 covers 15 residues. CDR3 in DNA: TGTGCCAGCAGACCTGGGACAGCTTATAATGAAAAACTGTTTTTT. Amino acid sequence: CASRPGTAYNEKLFF. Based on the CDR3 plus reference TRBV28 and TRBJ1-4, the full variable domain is DVKVTQSSRYLVKRTGEKVFLECVQDMDHENMFWYRQDPGLGLRLIYFSYDVKMKEKGDIPEGYSVSREKKERFSLILESASTNQTSMYLCASRPGTAYNEKLFFGSGTQLSVL.

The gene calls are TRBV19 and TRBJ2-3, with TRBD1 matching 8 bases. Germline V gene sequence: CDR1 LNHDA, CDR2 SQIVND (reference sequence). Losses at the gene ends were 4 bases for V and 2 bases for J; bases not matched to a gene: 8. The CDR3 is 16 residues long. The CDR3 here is CASSRIGQGNTDTQYF. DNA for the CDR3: TGTGCCAGTAGTAGGATCGGACAGGGAAACACAGATACGCAGTATTTT.

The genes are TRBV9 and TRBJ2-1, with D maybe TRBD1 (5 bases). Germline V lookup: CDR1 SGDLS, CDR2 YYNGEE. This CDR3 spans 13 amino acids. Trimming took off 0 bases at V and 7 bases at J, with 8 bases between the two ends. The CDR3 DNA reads TGTGCCAGCAGCGTAGAGGGGCGGAATGAGCAGTTCTTC. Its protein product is CASSVEGRNEQFF.

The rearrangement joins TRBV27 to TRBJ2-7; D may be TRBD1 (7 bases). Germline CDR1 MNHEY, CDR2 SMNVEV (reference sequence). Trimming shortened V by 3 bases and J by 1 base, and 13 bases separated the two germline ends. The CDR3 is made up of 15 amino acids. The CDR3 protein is CASSLSRGDSYEQYF. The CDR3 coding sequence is TGTGCCAGCAGTTTGTCCAGGGGGGATTCCTACGAGCAGTACTTC.

The CDR3: CASSNPATNEKLFF. CDR3 DNA: TGCGCCAGCAGCAACCCAGCAACTAATGAAAAACTGTTTTTT. The chain carries TRBV4-1 and TRBJ1-4, with no clear D. The CDR3 has 14 amino acids. The germline V gene encodes CDR1 MGHRA and CDR2 YSYEKL. Trimming took off 5 bases at V and 0 bases at J, with 7 bases between the two ends.

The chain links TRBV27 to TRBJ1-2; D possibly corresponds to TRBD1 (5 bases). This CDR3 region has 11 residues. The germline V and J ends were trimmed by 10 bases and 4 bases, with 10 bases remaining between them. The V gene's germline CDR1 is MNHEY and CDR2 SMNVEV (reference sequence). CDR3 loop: CATWGGYGYTF. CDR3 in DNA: TGTGCCACTTGGGGGGGCTATGGCTACACCTTC.

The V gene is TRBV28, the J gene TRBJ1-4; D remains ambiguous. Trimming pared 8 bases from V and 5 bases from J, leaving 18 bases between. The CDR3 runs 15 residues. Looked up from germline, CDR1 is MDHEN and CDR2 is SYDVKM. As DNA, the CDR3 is TGTGCCAGCGCGCCCCAAAGGGCGGGAAATGAAAAACTGTTTTTT. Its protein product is CASAPQRAGNEKLFF.

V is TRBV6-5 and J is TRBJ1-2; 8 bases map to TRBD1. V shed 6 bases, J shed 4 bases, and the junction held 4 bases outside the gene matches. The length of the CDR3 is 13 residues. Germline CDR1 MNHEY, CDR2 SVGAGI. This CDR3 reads CASSADRGYGYTF. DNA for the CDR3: TGTGCCAGCAGCGCCGACAGGGGCTATGGCTACACCTTC.

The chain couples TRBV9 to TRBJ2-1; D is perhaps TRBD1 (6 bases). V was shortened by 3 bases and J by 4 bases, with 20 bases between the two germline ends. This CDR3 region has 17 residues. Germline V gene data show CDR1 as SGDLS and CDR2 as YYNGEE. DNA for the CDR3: TGTGCCAGCAGCGCCGGGGCGATGGGGGCGGAGTACAATGAGCAGTTCTTC. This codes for CASSAGAMGAEYNEQFF.

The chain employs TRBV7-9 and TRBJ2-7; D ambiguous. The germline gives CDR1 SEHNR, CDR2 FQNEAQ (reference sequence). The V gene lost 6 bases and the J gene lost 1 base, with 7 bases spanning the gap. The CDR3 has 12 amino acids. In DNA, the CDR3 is TGTGCCAGCAGGCAAGAGTCCTACGAGCAGTACTTC. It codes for CASRQESYEQYF.

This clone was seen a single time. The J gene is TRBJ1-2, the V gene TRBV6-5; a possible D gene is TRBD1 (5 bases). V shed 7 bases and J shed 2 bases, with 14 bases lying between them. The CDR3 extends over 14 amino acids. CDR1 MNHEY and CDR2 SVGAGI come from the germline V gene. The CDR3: CASTKGLTNYGYTF. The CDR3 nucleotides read TGTGCCAGCACCAAGGGGCTGACAAACTATGGCTACACCTTC.

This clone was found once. The CDR3 DNA reads TGTGCCAGCAGCTTGTTATTCGGGAGAAACACTGAAGCTTTCTTT. Protein product: CASSLLFGRNTEAFF. The V call is TRBV5-4, the J call TRBJ1-1, with unresolved D. The CDR3 is 15 amino acids. Germline CDR1 is SGHNT and CDR2 is YYREEE (reference sequence). Deletions cut 1 base from V and 2 bases from J, with 12 bases between.

CDR3 in DNA: TGTGCCAGCAGTGACTCTAAACAAGGAAACACCATATATTTT. Translated: CASSDSKQGNTIYF. V usage is TRBV6-4 and J usage is TRBJ1-3; unclear D gene. V was trimmed by 0 bases and J by 4 bases, leaving 7 bases between them. Germline V gene lookup returns CDR1 MRHNA and CDR2 SNTAGT. CDR3 length: 14 residues.

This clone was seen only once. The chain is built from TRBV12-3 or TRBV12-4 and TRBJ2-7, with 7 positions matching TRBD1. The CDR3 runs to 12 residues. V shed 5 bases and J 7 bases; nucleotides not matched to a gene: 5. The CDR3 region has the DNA TGTGCCAGCAGTCGCGGACAGGAAGAGCAGTACTTC. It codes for CASSRGQEEQYF.

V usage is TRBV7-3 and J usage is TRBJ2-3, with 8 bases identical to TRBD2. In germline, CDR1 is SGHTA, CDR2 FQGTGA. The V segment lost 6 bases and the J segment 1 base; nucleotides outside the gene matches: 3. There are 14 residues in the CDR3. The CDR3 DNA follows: TGTGCCAGCAGTTGGCGGGGGGGCACAGATACGCAGTATTTT. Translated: CASSWRGGTDTQYF.

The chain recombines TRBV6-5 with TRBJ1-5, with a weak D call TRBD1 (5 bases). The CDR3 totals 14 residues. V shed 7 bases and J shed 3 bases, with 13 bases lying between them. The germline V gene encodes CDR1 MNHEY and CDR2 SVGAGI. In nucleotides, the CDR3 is TGTGCCAGCAAACCTGACAGATACAATCAGCCCCAGCATTTT. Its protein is CASKPDRYNQPQHF.

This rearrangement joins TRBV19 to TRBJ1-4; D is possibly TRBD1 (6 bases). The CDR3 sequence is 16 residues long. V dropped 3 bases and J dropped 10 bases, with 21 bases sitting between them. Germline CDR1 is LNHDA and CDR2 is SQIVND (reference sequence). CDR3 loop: CASSIQGRSATLKLFF. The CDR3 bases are TGTGCCAGTAGTATTCAGGGGCGGTCCGCGACCTTAAAACTGTTTTTT.

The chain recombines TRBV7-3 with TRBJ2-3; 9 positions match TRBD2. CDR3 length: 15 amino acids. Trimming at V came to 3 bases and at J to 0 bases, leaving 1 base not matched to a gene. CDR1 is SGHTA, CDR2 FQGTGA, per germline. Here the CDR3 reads CASSFGLASTDTQYF. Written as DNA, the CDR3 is TGTGCCAGCAGCTTCGGACTAGCGAGCACAGATACGCAGTATTTT.